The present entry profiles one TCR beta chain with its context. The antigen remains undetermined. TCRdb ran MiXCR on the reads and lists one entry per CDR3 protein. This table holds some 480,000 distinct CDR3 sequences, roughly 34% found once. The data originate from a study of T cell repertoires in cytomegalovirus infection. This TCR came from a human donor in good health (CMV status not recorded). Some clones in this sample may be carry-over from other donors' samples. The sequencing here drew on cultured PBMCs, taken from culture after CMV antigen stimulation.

The CDR3 bases are TGTGCCAGCAGTTCACCCGGGGGGACAGGGCTCTACGAGCAGTACTTC. Encoded protein: CASSSPGGTGLYEQYF. This chain uses TRBV27 with TRBJ2-7, with TRBD1 matching over 9 bases. Germline V lookup: CDR1 MNHEY, CDR2 SMNVEV (reference sequence). The CDR3 extends over 16 amino acids. V lost 4 bases, J lost 3 bases, and 10 bases stayed unmatched.